This T cell receptor (beta chain) was observed in a study of blood T cell repertoires in COVID-19. Only in-frame clones appear in the TCRdb table, and some are missing; sequencing was by immunoSEQ multiplex PCR. Of about 80,000 clones listed, 78% were seen once; the top ten hold approximately 16%. The CDR3 is 13 residues long. Trimming cost V 5 bases and J 5 bases; bases outside gene matches: 4. Germline V gene data show CDR1 as SEHNR and CDR2 as FQNEAQ (reference sequence). This receptor was identified in a human donor in a cohort sampled during active COVID-19. The genes are TRBV7-9 and TRBJ1-2; 8 bases match TRBD1. Input material: peripheral blood. CDR3 in DNA: TGTGCCAGCAGCACCGGACAGGGATATGGCTACACCTTC. Its translation: CASSTGQGYGYTF.